This T cell receptor (beta chain) was captured in a study of blood T cell repertoires in COVID-19. Study at large: Material from acute and convalescent COVID-19 was sourced from the United States, Italy and Spain. Nucleic acid was either cDNA or gDNA, and it came from T cells, B-cell-depleted T cells, or PBMCs.

Germline CDR1 SEHNR, CDR2 FQNEAQ (reference sequence). The length of the CDR3 is 15 residues. V was clipped by 5 bases and J by 0 bases; unmatched bases: 5. As processed by the authors: Nucleated cell number was recorded as an estimate derived from reference gene primer amplification. Some clones are missing from TCRdb's copy, which holds only in-frame ones; the method was immunoSEQ multiplex PCR. That table supplies the V and J calls and clone size; D and trimming were determined from the DNA. Among roughly 76,000 clones, approximately 90% were seen once, and the ten largest hold under 9.5%. The origin of this receptor is a young man with acute or convalescent COVID-19. The chain is built from TRBV7-9 and TRBJ1-1, with 8 bases lining up with TRBD1. The source material was peripheral blood. The CDR3 nucleotides read TGTGCCAGCAGCAGAAGGACAGGGCTGAACACTGAAGCTTTCTTT. Translated, it gives CASSRRTGLNTEAFF.